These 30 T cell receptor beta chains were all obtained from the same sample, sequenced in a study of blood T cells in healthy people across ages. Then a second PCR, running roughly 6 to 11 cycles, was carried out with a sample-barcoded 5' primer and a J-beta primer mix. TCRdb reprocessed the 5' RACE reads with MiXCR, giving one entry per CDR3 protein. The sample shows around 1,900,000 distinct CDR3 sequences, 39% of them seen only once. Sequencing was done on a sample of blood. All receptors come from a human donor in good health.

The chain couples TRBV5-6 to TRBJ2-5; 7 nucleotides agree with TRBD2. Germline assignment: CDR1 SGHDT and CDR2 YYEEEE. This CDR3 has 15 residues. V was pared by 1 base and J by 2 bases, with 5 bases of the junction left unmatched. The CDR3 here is CASSLRGLLQETQYF. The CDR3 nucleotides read TGTGCCAGCAGCTTGAGGGGACTACTTCAAGAGACCCAGTACTTC.

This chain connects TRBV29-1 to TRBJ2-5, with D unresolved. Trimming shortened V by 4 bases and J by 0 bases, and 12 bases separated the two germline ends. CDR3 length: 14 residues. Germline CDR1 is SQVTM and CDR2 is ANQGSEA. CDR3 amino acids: CSVGSGEDQETQYF. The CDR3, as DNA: TGCAGCGTTGGCAGTGGCGAGGACCAAGAGACCCAGTACTTC.

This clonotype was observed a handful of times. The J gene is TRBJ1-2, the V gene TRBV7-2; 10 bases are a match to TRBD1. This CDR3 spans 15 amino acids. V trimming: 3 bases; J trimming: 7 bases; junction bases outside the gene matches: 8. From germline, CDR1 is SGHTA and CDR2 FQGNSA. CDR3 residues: CASSFRQGAERGYTF. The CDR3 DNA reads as TGTGCCAGCAGCTTTAGACAGGGGGCTGAGCGTGGCTACACCTTC.

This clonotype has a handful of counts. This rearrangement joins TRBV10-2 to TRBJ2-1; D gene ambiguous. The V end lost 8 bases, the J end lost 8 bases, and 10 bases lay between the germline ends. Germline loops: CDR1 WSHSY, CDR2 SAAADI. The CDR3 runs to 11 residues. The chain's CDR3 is CASALQDEQFF. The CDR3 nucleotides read TGCGCCAGCGCTTTGCAAGATGAGCAGTTCTTC.

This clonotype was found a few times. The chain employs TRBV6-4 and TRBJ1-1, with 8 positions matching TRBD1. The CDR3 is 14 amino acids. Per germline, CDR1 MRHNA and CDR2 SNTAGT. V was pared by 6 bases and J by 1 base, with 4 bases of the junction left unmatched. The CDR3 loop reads CASRGTGRNTEAFF. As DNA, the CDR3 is TGTGCCAGCAGGGGGACAGGTAGGAACACTGAAGCTTTCTTT.

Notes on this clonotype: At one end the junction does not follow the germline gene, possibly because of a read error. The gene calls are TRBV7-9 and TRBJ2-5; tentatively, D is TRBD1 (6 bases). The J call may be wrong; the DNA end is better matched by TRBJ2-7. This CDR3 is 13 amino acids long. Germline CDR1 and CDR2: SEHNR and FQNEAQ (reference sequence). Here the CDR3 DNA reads TGTGCCGGCAGTTCACAGGGTATCCACGAGCAGTACTTC. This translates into CAGSSQGIHEQYF.

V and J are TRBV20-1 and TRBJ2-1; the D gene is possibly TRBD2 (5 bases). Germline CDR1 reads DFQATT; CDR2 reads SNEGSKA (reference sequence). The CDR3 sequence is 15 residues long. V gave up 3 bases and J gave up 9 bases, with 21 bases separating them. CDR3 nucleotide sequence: TGCAGTGCTAGGAAGGGCGTATTACGGGGTGGTGAGCAGTTCTTC. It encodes CSARKGVLRGGEQFF.

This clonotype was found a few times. The CDR3 DNA is TGTGCCAGCAGCCAAGAATGGACTCGGGACACTGAAGCTTTCTTT. It specifies CASSQEWTRDTEAFF. This chain uses TRBV14 with TRBJ1-1; no clear D gene. V gave up 0 bases and J gave up 3 bases, with 11 bases separating them. Germline CDR1 SGHDN, CDR2 FVKESK. The CDR3 is 15 residues long.

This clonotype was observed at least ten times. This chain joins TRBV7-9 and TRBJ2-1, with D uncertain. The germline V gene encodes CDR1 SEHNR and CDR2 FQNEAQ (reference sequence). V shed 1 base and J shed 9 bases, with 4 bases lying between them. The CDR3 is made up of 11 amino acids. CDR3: CASSLEIEQFF. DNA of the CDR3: TGTGCCAGCAGCTTAGAGATTGAGCAGTTCTTC.

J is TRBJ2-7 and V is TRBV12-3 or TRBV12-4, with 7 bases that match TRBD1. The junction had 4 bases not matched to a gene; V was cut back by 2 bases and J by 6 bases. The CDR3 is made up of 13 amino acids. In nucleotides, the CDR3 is TGTGCCAGCAGTTTAAAACAGGGGAGCGAGCAGTACTTC. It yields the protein CASSLKQGSEQYF.

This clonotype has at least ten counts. The CDR3: CASSRIRDRETQYF. The DNA of the CDR3 is TGTGCCAGCAGTCGAATCCGGGACAGGGAGACCCAGTACTTC. This sequence joins TRBV12-3 or TRBV12-4 and TRBJ2-5; 8 positions match TRBD1. The CDR3 sequence is 14 residues long. J lost 5 bases, V lost 5 bases, and 7 bases had no gene match.

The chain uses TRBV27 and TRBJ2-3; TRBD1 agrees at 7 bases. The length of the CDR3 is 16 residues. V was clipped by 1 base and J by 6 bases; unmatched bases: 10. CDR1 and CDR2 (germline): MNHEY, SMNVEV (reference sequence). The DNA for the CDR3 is TGTGCCAGCAGTTTATTTGGTAGGGGGCTAGAGGATACGCAGTATTTT. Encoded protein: CASSLFGRGLEDTQYF.

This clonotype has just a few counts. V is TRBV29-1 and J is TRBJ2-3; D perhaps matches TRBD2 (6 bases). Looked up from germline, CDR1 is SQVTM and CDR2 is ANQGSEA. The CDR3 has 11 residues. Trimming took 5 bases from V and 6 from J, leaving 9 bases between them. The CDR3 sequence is CSVSGEDTQYF. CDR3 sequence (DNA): TGCAGCGTTTCGGGGGAGGATACGCAGTATTTT.

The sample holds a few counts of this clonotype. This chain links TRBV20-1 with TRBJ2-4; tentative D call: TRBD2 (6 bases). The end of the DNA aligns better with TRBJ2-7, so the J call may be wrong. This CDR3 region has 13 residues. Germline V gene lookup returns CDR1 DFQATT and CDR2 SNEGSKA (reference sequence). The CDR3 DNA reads TGCAGTGCTAGAGGCGGAGGGGCACGCGAGCAGTACTTC. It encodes CSARGGGAREQYF.

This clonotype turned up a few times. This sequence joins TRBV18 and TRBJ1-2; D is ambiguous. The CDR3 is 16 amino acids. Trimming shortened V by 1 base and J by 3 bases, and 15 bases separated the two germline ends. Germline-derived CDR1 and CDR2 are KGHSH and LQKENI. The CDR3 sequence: CASSPRYESRHYGYTF. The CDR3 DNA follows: TGTGCCAGCTCACCACGTTACGAGAGTCGGCACTATGGCTACACCTTC.

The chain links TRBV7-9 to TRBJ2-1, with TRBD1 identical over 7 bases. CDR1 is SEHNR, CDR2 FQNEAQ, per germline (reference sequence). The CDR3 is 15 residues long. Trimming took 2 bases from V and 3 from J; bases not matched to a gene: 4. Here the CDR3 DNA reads TGTGCCAGCAGCTTAAGTCAGGGGGTCTACAATGAGCAGTTCTTC. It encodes CASSLSQGVYNEQFF. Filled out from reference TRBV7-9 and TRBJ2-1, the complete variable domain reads DTGVSQNPRHKITKRGQNVTFRCDPISEHNRLYWYRQTLGQGPEFLTYFQNEAQLEKSRLLSDRFSAERPKGSFSTLEIQRTEQGDSAMYLCASSLSQGVYNEQFFGPGTRLTVL.

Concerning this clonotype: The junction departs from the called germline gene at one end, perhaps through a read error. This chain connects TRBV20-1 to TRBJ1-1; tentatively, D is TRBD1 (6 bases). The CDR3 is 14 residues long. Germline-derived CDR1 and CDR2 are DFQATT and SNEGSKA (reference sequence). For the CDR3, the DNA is TGCAGTGCTACCCTGGGACACCTGAACACCGAAGCTTTCTTT. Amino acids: CSATLGHLNTEAFF.

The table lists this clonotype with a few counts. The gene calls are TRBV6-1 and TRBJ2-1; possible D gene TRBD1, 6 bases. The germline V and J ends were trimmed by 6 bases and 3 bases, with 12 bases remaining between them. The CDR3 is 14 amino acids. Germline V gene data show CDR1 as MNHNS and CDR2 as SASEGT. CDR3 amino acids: CASSPRTVYNEQFF. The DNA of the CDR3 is TGTGCCAGCAGCCCTAGGACAGTCTACAATGAGCAGTTCTTC.

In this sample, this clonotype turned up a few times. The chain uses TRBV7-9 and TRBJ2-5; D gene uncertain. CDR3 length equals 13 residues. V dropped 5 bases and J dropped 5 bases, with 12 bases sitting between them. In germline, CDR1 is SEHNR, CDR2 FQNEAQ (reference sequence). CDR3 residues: CASSPPDGETQYF. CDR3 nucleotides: TGTGCCAGCAGCCCCCCCGACGGTGAGACCCAGTACTTC.

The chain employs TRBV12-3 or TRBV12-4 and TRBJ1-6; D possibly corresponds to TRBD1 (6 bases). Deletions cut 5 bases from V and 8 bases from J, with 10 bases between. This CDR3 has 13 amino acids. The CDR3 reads CASSVHRDSPLHF. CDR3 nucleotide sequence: TGTGCCAGCAGTGTCCACAGGGATTCACCCCTCCACTTT.

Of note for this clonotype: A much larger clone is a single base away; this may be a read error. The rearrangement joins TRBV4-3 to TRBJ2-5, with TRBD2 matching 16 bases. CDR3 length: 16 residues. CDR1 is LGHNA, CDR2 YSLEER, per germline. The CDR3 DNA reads TGCGCCGGCAGCCAAGGGACTAGCGGGGGGGCAGAGACCCAGTACTTC. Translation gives CAGSQGTSGGAETQYF.

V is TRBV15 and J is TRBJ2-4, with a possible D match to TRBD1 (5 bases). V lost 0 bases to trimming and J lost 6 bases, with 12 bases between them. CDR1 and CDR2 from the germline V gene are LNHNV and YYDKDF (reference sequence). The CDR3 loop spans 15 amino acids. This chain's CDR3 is CATSRDRAGPNIQYF. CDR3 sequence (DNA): TGTGCCACCAGCAGAGATCGGGCAGGGCCAAACATTCAGTACTTC.

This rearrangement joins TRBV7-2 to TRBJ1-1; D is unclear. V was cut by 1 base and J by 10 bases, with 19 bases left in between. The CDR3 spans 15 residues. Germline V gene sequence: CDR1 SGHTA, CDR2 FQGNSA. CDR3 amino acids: CASSLVGSESLGAFF. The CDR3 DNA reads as TGTGCCAGCAGCTTAGTCGGGTCGGAGAGCCTCGGAGCTTTCTTT.

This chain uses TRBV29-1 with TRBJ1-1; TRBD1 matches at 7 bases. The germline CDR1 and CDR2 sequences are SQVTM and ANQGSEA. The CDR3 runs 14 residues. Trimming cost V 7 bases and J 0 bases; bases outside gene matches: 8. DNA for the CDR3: TGCAGCGCCGTCGCACAGGGGTTGAACACTGAAGCTTTCTTT. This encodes CSAVAQGLNTEAFF.

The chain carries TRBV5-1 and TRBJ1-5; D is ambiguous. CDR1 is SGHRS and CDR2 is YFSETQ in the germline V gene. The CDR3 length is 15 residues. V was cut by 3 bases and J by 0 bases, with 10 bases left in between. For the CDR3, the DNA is TGCGCCAGCAGCTGGGATGGATATAGCAATCAGCCCCAGCATTTT. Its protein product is CASSWDGYSNQPQHF.

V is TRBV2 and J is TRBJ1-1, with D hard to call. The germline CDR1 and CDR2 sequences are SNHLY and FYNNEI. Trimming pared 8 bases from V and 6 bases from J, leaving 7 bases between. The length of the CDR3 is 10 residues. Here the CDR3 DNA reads TGTGCCAGCTGGGGAGCTGAAGCTTTCTTT. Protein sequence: CASWGAEAFF.

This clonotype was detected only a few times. The CDR3 coding sequence is TGCGCCAGCAGCCCCGCCCCGGGGAACAACTACGAGCAGTACTTC. This codes for CASSPAPGNNYEQYF. This chain uses TRBV5-1 with TRBJ2-5, with a tentative D call TRBD2 (5 bases). The closer fit of TRBJ2-7 to the DNA end suggests the J call may be wrong. Germline V lookup: CDR1 SGHRS, CDR2 YFSETQ. This CDR3 is built from 15 residues.

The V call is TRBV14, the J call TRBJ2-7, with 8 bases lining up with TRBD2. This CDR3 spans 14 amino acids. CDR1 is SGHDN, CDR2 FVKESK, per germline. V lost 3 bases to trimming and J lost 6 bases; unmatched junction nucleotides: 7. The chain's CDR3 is CASSHPGGTFEQYF. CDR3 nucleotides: TGTGCCAGCAGCCACCCGGGAGGGACTTTCGAGCAGTACTTC.

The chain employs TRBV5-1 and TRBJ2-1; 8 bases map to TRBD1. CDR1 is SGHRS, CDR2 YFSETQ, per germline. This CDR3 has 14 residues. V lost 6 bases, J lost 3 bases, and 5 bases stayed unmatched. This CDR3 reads CASNKGQVYNEQFF. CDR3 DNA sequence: TGCGCCAGCAACAAGGGACAGGTCTACAATGAGCAGTTCTTC.

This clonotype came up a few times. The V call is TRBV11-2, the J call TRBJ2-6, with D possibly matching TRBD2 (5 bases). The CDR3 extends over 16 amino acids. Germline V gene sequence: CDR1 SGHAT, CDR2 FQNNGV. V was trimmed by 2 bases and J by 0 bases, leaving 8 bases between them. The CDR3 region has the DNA TGTGCCAGCAGCTTAAATGCGGGCTCTGGGGCCAACGTCCTGACTTTC. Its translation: CASSLNAGSGANVLTF.